This entry describes one T cell receptor beta chain. Its target is unknown. In nominal health when sampled, donors likely had unrecorded immune exposures nonetheless. The record originates from a study of cytomegalovirus exposure and HLA in healthy donors. Findings of the study overall: With DRB1 most and HLA-C fewest, TCR association rates differed between HLA loci in a later analysis. There were several of the most significant clusters that appeared linked to common viral pathogens in a later analysis.

PCR used 60 Vbeta primers and 13 Jbeta primers. Clones were sequenced by immunoSEQ multiplex PCR, and TCRdb holds only the in-frame ones, with some missing. The profile shows approximately 220,000 clones, 65% to 85% of them singletons. Trimming pared 7 bases from V and 5 bases from J, leaving 11 bases between. CDR3 length: 12 residues. The sample consisted of PBMCs. The sequence derives from a boy between 2 and 10 years old in good health and CMV-seronegative. The chain combines TRBV23-1 with TRBJ2-5; D is unclear. TRBV23-1 is reported as an ORF; its role is uncertain. CDR3 coding DNA: TGCGCCAGCAACCTGGTGCGTGAGACCCAGTACTTC. Its translation is CASNLVRETQYF.